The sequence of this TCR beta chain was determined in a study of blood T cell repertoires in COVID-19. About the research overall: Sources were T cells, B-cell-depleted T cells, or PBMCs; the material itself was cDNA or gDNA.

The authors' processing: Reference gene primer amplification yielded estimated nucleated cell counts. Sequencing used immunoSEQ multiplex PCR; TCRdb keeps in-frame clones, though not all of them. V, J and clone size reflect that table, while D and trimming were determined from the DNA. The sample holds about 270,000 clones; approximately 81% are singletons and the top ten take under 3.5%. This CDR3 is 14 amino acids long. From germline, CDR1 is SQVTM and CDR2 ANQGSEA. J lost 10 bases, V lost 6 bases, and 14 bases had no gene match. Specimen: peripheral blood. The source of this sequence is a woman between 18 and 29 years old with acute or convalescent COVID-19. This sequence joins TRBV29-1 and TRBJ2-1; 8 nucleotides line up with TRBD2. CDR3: CSVPGREEGNEQFF. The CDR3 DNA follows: TGCAGCGTCCCCGGGAGGGAGGAGGGCAACGAGCAGTTCTTC.